Listed below are T cell receptor beta chains from one sample, sequenced in a study of response to subunit inactivated influenza vaccine. TCRdb reprocessed the RT-PCR reads via MiXCR and lists one record per CDR3 protein. The repertoire includes roughly 700,000 distinct CDR3 sequences, more than 15% of them detected once, and 11% sits in the top ten. This sample comprised PBMCs from blood, obtained roughly 12 days after vaccination. The receptors were sampled from a man aged 45-65 years who received an inactivated influenza vaccine. The CDR3 runs from the conserved cysteine through the conserved F or W. Fields, in order: clone size, V gene, J gene, D gene, CDR3 protein, CDR3 DNA. The D gene is left open where the match is weak. Some rows have no size entry. The others give once, few or many, or a class for an expanded clone.

>.|TRBV20-1|TRBJ2-7|.
CSARGGSADLPKFTYEQYF
TGCAGTGCTAGAGGAGGGTCTGCGGACCTCCCGAAATTTACCTACGAGCAGTACTTC
>few|TRBV7-6|TRBJ1-3|TRBD1
CASSLGAGGENTIYF
TGTGCCAGCAGCTTAGGTGCAGGGGGTGAAAACACCATATATTTT
>few|TRBV7-2|TRBJ2-2|.
CASSPFGANTGELFF
TGTGCCAGCAGCCCGTTCGGTGCGAACACCGGGGAGCTGTTTTTT
>few|TRBV27|TRBJ2-7|.
CASSFSFGGYEQYF
TGTGCCAGCAGTTTTAGTTTCGGGGGCTACGAGCAGTACTTC
>few|TRBV10-3|TRBJ2-7|TRBD1
CAIREPGQGIEQYF
TGTGCCATCAGAGAGCCGGGACAGGGGATCGAGCAGTACTTC
>many|TRBV7-6|TRBJ2-1|.
CASSSGQTSRYNEQFF
TGTGCCAGCAGCTCAGGACAGACCAGCCGGTACAATGAGCAGTTCTTC
>.|TRBV6-2/TRBV6-3|TRBJ2-1|.
CASQPGHLSSYNEQFF
TGTGCCAGCCAACCTGGACACCTAAGCTCCTACAATGAGCAGTTCTTC
>.|TRBV5-1|TRBJ2-1|TRBD2
CASRPSGSQGDEQFF
TGCGCCAGCAGGCCTAGCGGGAGCCAGGGGGATGAGCAGTTCTTC
>few|TRBV6-1|TRBJ1-4|.
CASTTGLFGEKLFF
TGTGCCAGCACCACGGGACTGTTTGGTGAAAAACTGTTTTTT
>few|TRBV29-1|TRBJ2-1|.
CSVDGSIIYNEQFF
TGCAGCGTTGACGGGAGTATTATCTACAATGAGCAGTTCTTC
>.|TRBV7-9|TRBJ2-5|TRBD1
CASSSNDRGEETQYF
TGTGCCAGCAGCTCAAATGACAGGGGGGAAGAGACCCAGTACTTC
>few|TRBV7-3|TRBJ2-3|.
CASSSKWDQGTDTQYF
TGTGCCAGCAGCTCGAAATGGGACCAGGGCACAGATACGCAGTATTTT
>.|TRBV7-2|TRBJ2-7|TRBD1
CATALAGGFYEQYF
TGTGCCACCGCATTGGCAGGGGGCTTCTACGAGCAGTACTTC
>.|TRBV7-9|TRBJ1-2|.
CASSFTNYYGYTF
TGTGCCAGCAGCTTTACTAACTACTATGGCTACACCTTC
>few|TRBV20-1|TRBJ2-7|.
CSARGILGVYEQYF
TGCAGTGCTAGAGGGATTCTAGGGGTTTACGAGCAGTACTTC